Listed here are 18 T cell receptor beta chains from one sample, sequenced in a study of OX40 agonist ivuxolimab in advanced cancers. Sequenced by immunoSEQ multiplex PCR; TCRdb stores in-frame clones only, minus some. The sample holds 30,000 or so clones, about 84% seen once. The sequencing used CD4+ or CD8+ T cells sorted from blood, collected in a trial of the OX40 agonist ivuxolimab. The receptors come from an adult with an advanced solid tumor such as melanoma, head and neck, liver or kidney cancer.

The sample holds one count of this clone. V and J are TRBV7-9 and TRBJ2-1, with 14 positions matching TRBD2. Germline CDR1 is SEHNR and CDR2 is FQNEAQ (reference sequence). The CDR3 has 19 residues. Trimming cost V 5 bases and J 0 bases; bases outside gene matches: 9. For the CDR3, the DNA is TGTGCCAGCAGCCAGGGACTAGCGGGGGCCGGGAGCTCCTACAATGAGCAGTTCTTC. It is translated as CASSQGLAGAGSSYNEQFF. Using reference TRBV7-9 and TRBJ2-1 for the parts outside the CDR3, the full variable domain is DTGVSQNPRHKITKRGQNVTFRCDPISEHNRLYWYRQTLGQGPEFLTYFQNEAQLEKSRLLSDRFSAERPKGSFSTLEIQRTEQGDSAMYLCASSQGLAGAGSSYNEQFFGPGTRLTVL.

This clone was observed once. This sequence joins TRBV25-1 and TRBJ2-5, with a tentative D call TRBD1 (5 bases). Looked up from germline, CDR1 is MGHDK and CDR2 is SYGVNS. The length of the CDR3 is 16 residues. Trimming removed 1 base at V and 2 bases at J, with 14 bases between. CDR3 bases: TGTGCCAGCAGTGAATTTCCAGGGAATTCGCAAGAGACCCAGTACTTC. This translates into CASSEFPGNSQETQYF.

This clone was detected once. The chain uses TRBV25-1 and TRBJ1-5; 10 positions agree with TRBD1. The CDR3 consists of 18 residues. V lost 4 bases, J lost 0 bases, and 9 bases stayed unmatched. In germline, CDR1 is MGHDK, CDR2 SYGVNS. The CDR3 nucleotides are TGTGCCAGCAGTGCATCCGGGACAGGGGCCCCTAGCAATCAGCCCCAGCATTTT. Encoded protein: CASSASGTGAPSNQPQHF.

The rearrangement uses TRBV27 and TRBJ2-7, with TRBD1 identical over 10 bases. The length of the CDR3 is 14 residues. Looked up from germline, CDR1 is MNHEY and CDR2 is SMNVEV (reference sequence). Losses at the gene ends were 2 bases for V and 5 bases for J; bases not matched to a gene: 3. The CDR3 sequence: CASSLATGGHEQYF. Written as DNA, the CDR3 is TGTGCCAGCAGTTTAGCGACAGGGGGCCACGAGCAGTACTTC.

This chain uses TRBV25-1 with TRBJ2-7, with 10 bases lining up with TRBD1. CDR3 length equals 15 residues. Per germline, CDR1 MGHDK and CDR2 SYGVNS. J gave up 4 bases and V 4 bases, and 7 bases lay outside the gene matches. The CDR3 loop is CASSGGDRGTYEQYF. In DNA, the CDR3 is TGTGCCAGCAGTGGGGGGGACAGGGGTACATACGAGCAGTACTTC.

The rearrangement links TRBV27 to TRBJ2-2, with no clear D. The CDR3 consists of 15 residues. Trimming stripped 2 bases from V and 2 bases from J, with 9 bases between. Germline CDR1 reads MNHEY; CDR2 reads SMNVEV (reference sequence). The DNA for the CDR3 is TGTGCCAGCAGTTTAGGTCCGATAAACACCGGGGAGCTGTTTTTT. Translating gives CASSLGPINTGELFF.

The chain recombines TRBV4-1 with TRBJ2-2; maybe TRBD2 (7 bases). Looked up from germline, CDR1 is MGHRA and CDR2 is YSYEKL. CDR3 length: 18 amino acids. Trimming left V 0 bases short and J 1 base short, with 15 bases between. The CDR3 DNA follows: TGCGCCAGCAGCCAAGATGAGGACAGCGGGAAGAACACCGGGGAGCTGTTTTTT. Its translation is CASSQDEDSGKNTGELFF.

This chain connects TRBV9 to TRBJ2-7; 9 nucleotides agree with TRBD1. CDR1 is SGDLS and CDR2 is YYNGEE in the germline V gene. The CDR3 extends over 14 amino acids. The ends lost 0 bases at V and 3 bases at J; junction bases unmatched: 1. As DNA, the CDR3 is TGTGCCAGCAGCGTAGAGACAGGGGGCTACGAGCAGTACTTC. This codes for CASSVETGGYEQYF.

The rearrangement joins TRBV6-1 to TRBJ1-5; D is uncertain. The CDR3 runs 14 residues. V lost 2 bases and J 5 bases, leaving 10 bases between the germline ends. From germline, CDR1 is MNHNS and CDR2 SASEGT. The CDR3 nucleotides are TGTGCCAGCAGTGAAAATCCAGTTTATCAGCCCCAGCATTTT. Its translation: CASSENPVYQPQHF.

The chain employs TRBV9 and TRBJ2-7, with D tentatively TRBD1 (6 bases). The germline CDR1 and CDR2 sequences are SGDLS and YYNGEE. The CDR3 has 12 residues. Between the trimmed V and J ends, which lost 3 bases and 4 bases, there was a span of 8 bases. Written as DNA, the CDR3 is TGTGCCAGCAGCGACAGGGATTACGAGCAGTACTTC. Its protein is CASSDRDYEQYF.

A single count supports this clone. The chain combines TRBV6-6 with TRBJ1-5; TRBD1 is a possible D gene (5 bases). This CDR3 spans 12 amino acids. Germline-derived CDR1 and CDR2 are MNHNY and SVGAGI (reference sequence). The germline V and J ends were trimmed by 0 bases and 16 bases, with 13 bases remaining between them. CDR3 DNA: TGTGCCAGCAGTTACTCGTTACAGGCCGAACATTTT. It is translated as CASSYSLQAEHF.

V gene TRBV2 combines with J gene TRBJ1-1; D is perhaps TRBD1 (6 bases). The CDR3 spans 13 residues. CDR1 and CDR2 from the germline V gene are SNHLY and FYNNEI. Trimming took 6 bases from V and 6 from J, leaving 14 bases between them. The CDR3 DNA reads as TGTGCCAGCAGAGATCAGGGGTCGGCTGAAGCTTTCTTT. Protein: CASRDQGSAEAFF.

CDR3 DNA sequence: TGTGCCAGCAGCGTAGAGGCGGGGCCCTCCTACAATGAGCAGTTCTTC. It specifies CASSVEAGPSYNEQFF. The chain recombines TRBV9 with TRBJ2-1; D is possibly TRBD2 (6 bases). The germline V and J ends were trimmed by 0 bases and 0 bases, with 10 bases remaining between them. CDR1 and CDR2 (germline): SGDLS, YYNGEE. The CDR3 loop spans 16 amino acids.

This clone showed up just a few times. The genes are TRBV30 and TRBJ2-5; D ambiguous. Trimming cost V 0 bases and J 2 bases, with 13 bases left between them. This CDR3 is 15 amino acids long. Per the germline V gene, CDR1 is GTSNPN and CDR2 is SVGIG (reference sequence). The CDR3 loop is CAWSVKENRQETQYF. DNA of the CDR3: TGTGCCTGGAGTGTAAAGGAGAACAGACAAGAGACCCAGTACTTC. Full variable domain (rest looked up from reference TRBV30 and TRBJ2-5): SQTIHQWPATLVQPVGSPLSLECTVEGTSNPNLYWYRQAAGRGLQLLFYSVGIGQISSEVPQNLSASRPQDRQFILSSKKLLLSDSGFYLCAWSVKENRQETQYFGPGTRLLVL.

The rearrangement uses TRBV7-9 and TRBJ1-2; TRBD1 aligns across 11 bases. V shed 5 bases, J shed 4 bases, and the junction held 9 bases outside the gene matches. Per germline, CDR1 SEHNR and CDR2 FQNEAQ (reference sequence). The CDR3 is 16 amino acids. The CDR3 spells CASSPQDRGQIYGYTF. CDR3 nucleotide sequence: TGTGCCAGCAGCCCACAGGACAGGGGGCAAATCTATGGCTACACCTTC.

The chain links TRBV5-5 to TRBJ2-7; 7 positions match TRBD2. Per germline, CDR1 SGHKS and CDR2 YYEKEE (reference sequence). This CDR3 has 15 amino acids. Losses at the gene ends were 7 bases for V and 3 bases for J; bases not matched to a gene: 13. CDR3 DNA: TGTGCCAGCGGGGGGGTCCCAGGGATGTTCTACGAGCAGTACTTC. Protein sequence: CASGGVPGMFYEQYF.

This clone has only a few counts. V usage is TRBV5-5 and J usage is TRBJ2-1, with 7 bases matching TRBD2. CDR3 length equals 19 residues. V was pared by 3 bases and J by 0 bases, with 15 bases of the junction left unmatched. CDR1 is SGHKS, CDR2 YYEKEE, per germline (reference sequence). The CDR3 here is CASSSKAAGPPSSYNEQFF. CDR3 coding DNA: TGTGCCAGCAGCTCGAAGGCAGCGGGACCTCCTAGCTCCTACAATGAGCAGTTCTTC.

The chain is built from TRBV27 and TRBJ1-5, with TRBD1 identical over 7 bases. The CDR3 runs to 14 residues. CDR1 is MNHEY and CDR2 is SMNVEV in the germline V gene (reference sequence). The ends lost 8 bases at V and 6 bases at J; junction bases unmatched: 10. The CDR3 reads CASGERGQTQPQHF. The CDR3 DNA sequence: TGTGCCAGCGGGGAACGGGGACAGACTCAGCCCCAGCATTTT.